This T cell receptor beta chain was identified during a study of T cell responses to AZD1222 COVID-19 vaccine. V shed 1 base and J shed 3 bases, with 13 bases lying between them. This CDR3 is 15 amino acids long. The germline CDR1 and CDR2 sequences are SGHTS and YDEGEE. Only in-frame clones appear in the TCRdb table, and some are missing; sequencing was by immunoSEQ multiplex PCR. The table has about 86,000 clones, approximately 89% seen once. Sequenced here: peripheral blood, sampled on day 0 of AZD1222 vaccination. This TCR came from an adult in good health. V gene TRBV5-8 combines with J gene TRBJ1-2, with D unclear. This CDR3 is CASSLRPETHYGYTF. The DNA for the CDR3 is TGTGCCAGCAGCTTGAGACCAGAGACTCACTATGGCTACACCTTC.